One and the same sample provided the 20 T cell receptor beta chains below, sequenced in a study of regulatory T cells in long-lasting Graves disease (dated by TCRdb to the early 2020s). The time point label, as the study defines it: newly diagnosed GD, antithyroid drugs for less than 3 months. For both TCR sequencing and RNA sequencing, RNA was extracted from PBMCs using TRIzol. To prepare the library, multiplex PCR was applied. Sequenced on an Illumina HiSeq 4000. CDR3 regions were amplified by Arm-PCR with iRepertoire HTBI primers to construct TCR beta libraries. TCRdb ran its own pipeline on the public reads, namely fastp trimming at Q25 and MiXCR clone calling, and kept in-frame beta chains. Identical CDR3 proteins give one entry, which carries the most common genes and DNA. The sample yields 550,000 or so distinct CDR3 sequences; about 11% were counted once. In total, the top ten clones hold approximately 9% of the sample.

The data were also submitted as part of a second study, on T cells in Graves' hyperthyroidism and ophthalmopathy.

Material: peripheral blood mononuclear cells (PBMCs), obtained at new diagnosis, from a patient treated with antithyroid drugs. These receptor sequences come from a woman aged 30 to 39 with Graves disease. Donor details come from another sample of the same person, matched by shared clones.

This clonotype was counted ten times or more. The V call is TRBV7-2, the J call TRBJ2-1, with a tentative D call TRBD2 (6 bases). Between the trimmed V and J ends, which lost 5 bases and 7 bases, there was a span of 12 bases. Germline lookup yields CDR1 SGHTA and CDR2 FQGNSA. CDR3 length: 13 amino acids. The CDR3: CASSPTSPNEQFF. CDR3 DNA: TGTGCCAGCAGCCCGACTAGTCCAAATGAGCAGTTCTTC.

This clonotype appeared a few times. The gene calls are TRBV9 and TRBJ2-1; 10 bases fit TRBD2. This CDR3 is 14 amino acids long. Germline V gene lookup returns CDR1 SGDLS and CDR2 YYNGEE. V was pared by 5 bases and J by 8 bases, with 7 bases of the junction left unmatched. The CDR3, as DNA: TGTGCCAGCAGAGCGGGAGGGTCCCACCATGAGCAGTTCTTC. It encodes CASRAGGSHHEQFF. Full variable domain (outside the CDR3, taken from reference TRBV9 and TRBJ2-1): DSGVTQTPKHLITATGQRVTLRCSPRSGDLSVYWYQQSLDQGLQFLIQYYNGEERAKGNILERFSAQQFPDLHSELNLSSLELGDSALYFCASRAGGSHHEQFFGPGTRLTVL.

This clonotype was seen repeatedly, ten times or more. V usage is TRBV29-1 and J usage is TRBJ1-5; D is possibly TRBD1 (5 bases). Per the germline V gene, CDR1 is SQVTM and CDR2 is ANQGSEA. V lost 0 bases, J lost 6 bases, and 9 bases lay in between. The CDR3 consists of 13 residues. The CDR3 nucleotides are TGCAGCGTTGAAGAAGGGAGGGGTCAGCCCCAGCATTTT. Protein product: CSVEEGRGQPQHF.

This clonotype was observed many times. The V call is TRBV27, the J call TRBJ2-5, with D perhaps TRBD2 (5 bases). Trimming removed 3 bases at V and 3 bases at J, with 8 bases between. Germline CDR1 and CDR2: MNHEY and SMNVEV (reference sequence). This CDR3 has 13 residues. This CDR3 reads CASSFMGEETQYF. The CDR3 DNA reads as TGTGCCAGCAGTTTCATGGGAGAAGAGACCCAGTACTTC.

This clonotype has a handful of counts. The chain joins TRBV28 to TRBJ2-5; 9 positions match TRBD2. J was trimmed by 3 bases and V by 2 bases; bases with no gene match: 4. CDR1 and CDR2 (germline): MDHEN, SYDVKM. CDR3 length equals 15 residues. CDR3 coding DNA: TGTGCCAGCAGTTTAAGGCTAGCGGGAAAAGAGACCCAGTACTTC. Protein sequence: CASSLRLAGKETQYF.

Here the CDR3 DNA reads TGCAGCGTTGGGTTGCGGGAGAGATTAGTTGAGCAGTTCTTC. The encoded protein is CSVGLRERLVEQFF. The chain links TRBV29-1 to TRBJ2-1, with 7 bases that match TRBD2. V dropped 4 bases and J dropped 9; count of bases not matched to a gene: 12. The CDR3 runs 14 residues. Germline V gene data show CDR1 as SQVTM and CDR2 as ANQGSEA.

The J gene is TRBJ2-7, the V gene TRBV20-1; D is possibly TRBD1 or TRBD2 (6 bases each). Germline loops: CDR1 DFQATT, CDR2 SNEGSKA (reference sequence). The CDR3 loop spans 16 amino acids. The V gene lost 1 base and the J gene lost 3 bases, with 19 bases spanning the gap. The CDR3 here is CSARAPPGGFGYEQYF. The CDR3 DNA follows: TGCAGTGCTAGAGCCCCCCCCGGGGGCTTCGGCTACGAGCAGTACTTC.

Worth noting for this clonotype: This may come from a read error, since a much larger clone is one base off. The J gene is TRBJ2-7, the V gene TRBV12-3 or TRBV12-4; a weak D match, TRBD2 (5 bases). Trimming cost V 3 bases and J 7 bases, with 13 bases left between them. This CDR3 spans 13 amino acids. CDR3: CASSFLLGDEQYF. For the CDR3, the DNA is TGTGCCAGCAGTTTTCTACTAGGAGATGAGCAGTACTTC.

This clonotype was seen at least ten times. CDR3 sequence: CASSGGQGARAFF. The CDR3 DNA reads TGTGCCAGCAGCGGGGGACAGGGGGCTCGGGCTTTCTTT. The chain combines TRBV9 with TRBJ1-1, with 12 bases fitting TRBD1. With V trimmed by 3 bases and J by 11 bases, 5 bases remained unmatched. Germline V lookup: CDR1 SGDLS, CDR2 YYNGEE. CDR3 length equals 13 residues.

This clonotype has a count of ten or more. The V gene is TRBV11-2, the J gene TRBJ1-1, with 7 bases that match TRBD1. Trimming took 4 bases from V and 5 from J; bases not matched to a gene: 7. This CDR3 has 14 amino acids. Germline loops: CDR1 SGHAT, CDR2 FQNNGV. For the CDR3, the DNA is TGTGCCAGCAGCTCACGACAGGGTGTAACTGAAGCTTTCTTT. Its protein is CASSSRQGVTEAFF.

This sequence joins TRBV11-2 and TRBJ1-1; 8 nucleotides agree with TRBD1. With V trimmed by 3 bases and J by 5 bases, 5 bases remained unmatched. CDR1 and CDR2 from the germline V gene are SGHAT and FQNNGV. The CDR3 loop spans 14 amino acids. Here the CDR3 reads CASSFRTGRTEAFF. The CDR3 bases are TGTGCCAGCAGCTTCCGGACAGGGAGGACTGAAGCTTTCTTT.

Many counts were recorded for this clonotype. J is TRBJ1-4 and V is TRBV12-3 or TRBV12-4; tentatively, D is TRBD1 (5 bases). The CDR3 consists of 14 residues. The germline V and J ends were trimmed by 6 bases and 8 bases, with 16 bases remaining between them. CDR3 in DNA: TGTGCCAGCAGCCTCGACAGAAGGGGAGAAAAACTGTTTTTT. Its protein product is CASSLDRRGEKLFF.

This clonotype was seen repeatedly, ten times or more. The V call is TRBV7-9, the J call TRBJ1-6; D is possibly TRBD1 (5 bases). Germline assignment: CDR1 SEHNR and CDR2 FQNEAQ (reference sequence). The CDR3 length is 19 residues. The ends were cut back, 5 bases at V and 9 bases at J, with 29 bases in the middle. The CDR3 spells CASSLRDRSNQKLGSPLHF. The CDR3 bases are TGTGCCAGCAGCCTCCGGGACCGCTCAAACCAAAAGCTGGGTTCACCCCTCCACTTT.

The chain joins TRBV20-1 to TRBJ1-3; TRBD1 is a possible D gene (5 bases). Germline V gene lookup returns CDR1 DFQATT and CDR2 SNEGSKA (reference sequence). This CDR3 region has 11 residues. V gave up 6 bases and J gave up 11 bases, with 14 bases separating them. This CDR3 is CSAIRGDAIYF. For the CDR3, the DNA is TGCAGTGCCATACGGGGGGACGCCATATATTTT.

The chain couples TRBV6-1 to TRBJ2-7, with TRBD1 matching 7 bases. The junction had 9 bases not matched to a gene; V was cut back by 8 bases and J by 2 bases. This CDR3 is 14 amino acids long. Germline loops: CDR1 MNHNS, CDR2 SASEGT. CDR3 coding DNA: TGTGCCAGCCGAGCGGACAGGTCCACCTACGAGCAGTACTTC. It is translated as CASRADRSTYEQYF.

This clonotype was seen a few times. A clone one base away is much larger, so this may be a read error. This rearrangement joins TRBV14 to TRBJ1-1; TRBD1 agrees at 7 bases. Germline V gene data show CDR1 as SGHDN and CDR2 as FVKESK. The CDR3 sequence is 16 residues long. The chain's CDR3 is CASSQDLGQVRTETFF. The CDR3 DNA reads TGTGCCAGCAGCCAAGATCTCGGACAGGTTCGCACTGAAACTTTCTTT.

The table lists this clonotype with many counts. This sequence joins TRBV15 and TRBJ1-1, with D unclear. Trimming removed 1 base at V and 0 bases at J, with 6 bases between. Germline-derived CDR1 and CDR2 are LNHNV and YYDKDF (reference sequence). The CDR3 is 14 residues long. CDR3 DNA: TGTGCCACCAGCAGAGCCAGTATGAACACTGAAGCTTTCTTT. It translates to CATSRASMNTEAFF.

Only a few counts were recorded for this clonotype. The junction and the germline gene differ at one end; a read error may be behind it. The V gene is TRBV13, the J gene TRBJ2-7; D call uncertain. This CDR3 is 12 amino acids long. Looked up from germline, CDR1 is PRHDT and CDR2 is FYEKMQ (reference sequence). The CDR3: CAGSLAFYEQYF. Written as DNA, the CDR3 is TGTGCCGGCAGCTTAGCCTTCTACGAGCAGTACTTC.

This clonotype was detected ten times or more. The CDR3 spells CASSPDILRASGANVLTF. Written as DNA, the CDR3 is TGTGCCAGCAGTCCAGACATTTTAAGAGCCTCTGGGGCCAACGTCCTGACTTTC. V usage is TRBV28 and J usage is TRBJ2-6; no reliable D call. Trimming pared 5 bases from V and 0 bases from J, leaving 17 bases between. Germline-derived CDR1 and CDR2 are MDHEN and SYDVKM. The CDR3 sequence is 18 residues long.

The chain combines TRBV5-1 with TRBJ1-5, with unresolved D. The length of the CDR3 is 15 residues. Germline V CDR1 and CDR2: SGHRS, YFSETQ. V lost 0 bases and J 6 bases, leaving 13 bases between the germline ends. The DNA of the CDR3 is TGCGCCAGCAGCTTGGACTCTGGGAAGGGTCAGCCCCAGCATTTT. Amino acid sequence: CASSLDSGKGQPQHF.